These 28 T cell receptor beta chains came from one sample sequenced in a study of T cells after posttransplantation cyclophosphamide. Libraries were prepared by immunoSEQ multiplex PCR; TCRdb keeps only in-frame clonotypes and omits some of them. Of about 2,800 clones in the sample, approximately 81% were seen once. Sequenced material: CD8+ T cells sorted from PBMCs. These receptors all come from a woman aged 45-65 years in good health and a related stem cell transplant donor.

The V call is TRBV7-8, the J call TRBJ1-1; no definite D call. V lost 1 base and J lost 0, with 9 bases in between. This CDR3 region has 15 residues. Germline V gives CDR1 SGHVS, CDR2 FQNEAQ. Here the CDR3 reads CASSLEAELNTEAFF. CDR3 nucleotide sequence: TGTGCCAGCAGCTTAGAGGCGGAGCTGAACACTGAAGCTTTCTTT.

The chain combines TRBV10-1 with TRBJ2-5, with no clear D. Trimming took 0 bases from V and 5 from J, leaving 7 bases between them. This CDR3 spans 13 amino acids. Germline V gene lookup returns CDR1 WNHNN and CDR2 SYGVQD (reference sequence). CDR3 in amino acids: CASSESLLETQYF. CDR3 nucleotides: TGCGCCAGCAGTGAGTCACTTCTGGAGACCCAGTACTTC.

As to this clone: Germline and junction disagree at one end, which may indicate a read error. The J gene is TRBJ1-2, the V gene TRBV15; a weak D match, TRBD1 (5 bases). The CDR3 runs 13 residues. Germline loops: CDR1 LNHNV, CDR2 YYDKDF (reference sequence). Written as DNA, the CDR3 is TGTGCCACCAGCGGAGACAGACTATATGGCTACACCTTC. This encodes CATSGDRLYGYTF.

In DNA, the CDR3 is TGTGCCAGCAGTCCCGGGACTACCGTTTTTCACGAGCAGTACTTC. It is translated as CASSPGTTVFHEQYF. The chain links TRBV27 to TRBJ2-7; TRBD2 matches 7 bases. V lost 5 bases and J lost 5; bases outside the gene matches: 12. Germline CDR1 and CDR2: MNHEY and SMNVEV (reference sequence). This CDR3 is built from 15 residues.

Regarding this clone: The sample carries other DNA sequences with the same CDR3. This sequence joins TRBV5-6 and TRBJ1-6, with TRBD1 identical over 8 bases. Germline CDR1 SGHDT, CDR2 YYEEEE. There are 16 residues in the CDR3. Trimming at V came to 6 bases and at J to 4 bases, leaving 9 bases not matched to a gene. CDR3 sequence: CASTQTGERYNSPLHF. The CDR3 DNA follows: TGTGCCAGCACCCAGACAGGGGAGAGGTATAATTCACCCCTCCACTTT.

A single count supports this clone. This chain connects TRBV9 to TRBJ2-1; 7 nucleotides match TRBD2. Trimming at V came to 4 bases and at J to 5 bases, leaving 12 bases not matched to a gene. CDR3 length equals 16 residues. In germline, CDR1 is SGDLS, CDR2 YYNGEE. DNA for the CDR3: TGTGCCAGCAGCCACCCTGGCGGGAGTAGGGACAATGAGCAGTTCTTC. It codes for CASSHPGGSRDNEQFF.

This sequence joins TRBV6-1 and TRBJ1-6; TRBD1 matches at 7 bases. Germline lookup yields CDR1 MNHNS and CDR2 SASEGT. The J segment lost 4 bases and the V segment lost 10 bases, leaving 4 bases of the junction unmatched. The CDR3 spans 13 residues. In nucleotides, the CDR3 is TGTGCCACCCCAGGGGGGTATAATTCACCCCTCCACTTT. This gives the protein CATPGGYNSPLHF.

This rearrangement joins TRBV25-1 to TRBJ1-3, with 10 bases aligning to TRBD1. J lost 0 bases, V lost 11 bases, and 13 bases had no gene match. Germline assignment: CDR1 MGHDK and CDR2 SYGVNS. The CDR3 covers 17 residues. Written as DNA, the CDR3 is TGTGCCGCGACCGGGACAGGGGAAAGAAGCTCTGGAAACACCATATATTTT. It codes for CAATGTGERSSGNTIYF. The whole variable domain, filled in from reference TRBV25-1 and TRBJ1-3, reads EADIYQTPRYLVIGTGKKITLECSQTMGHDKMYWYQQDPGMELHLIHYSYGVNSTEKGDLSSESTVSRIRTEHFPLTLESARPSHTSQYLCAATGTGERSSGNTIYFGEGSWLTVV.

The chain uses TRBV29-1 and TRBJ2-3; 8 bases fit TRBD1. The ends lost 7 bases at V and 2 bases at J; junction bases unmatched: 5. The CDR3 has 13 residues. CDR1 is SQVTM and CDR2 is ANQGSEA in the germline V gene. CDR3 DNA: TGCAGCGCTGGACAGGGCCACACAGATACGCAGTATTTT. This codes for CSAGQGHTDTQYF.

The rearrangement joins TRBV27 to TRBJ1-2, with D unclear. V was clipped by 8 bases and J by 8 bases, with 18 bases between them. The CDR3 is 13 amino acids. The germline V gene encodes CDR1 MNHEY and CDR2 SMNVEV (reference sequence). This chain's CDR3 is CASAARSPTGYTF. The DNA for the CDR3 is TGTGCCAGCGCTGCCAGGTCCCCAACGGGCTACACCTTC.

The rearrangement joins TRBV28 to TRBJ2-5, with 9 bases fitting TRBD2. Germline V gene sequence: CDR1 MDHEN, CDR2 SYDVKM. Losses at the gene ends were 4 bases for V and 2 bases for J; bases not matched to a gene: 11. The CDR3 has 17 residues. The CDR3 coding sequence is TGTGCCAGCAGTTCCTCGAATAGCGGGAGAAAGCAAGAGACCCAGTACTTC. The encoded protein is CASSSSNSGRKQETQYF. Full variable domain (rest looked up from reference TRBV28 and TRBJ2-5): DVKVTQSSRYLVKRTGEKVFLECVQDMDHENMFWYRQDPGLGLRLIYFSYDVKMKEKGDIPEGYSVSREKKERFSLILESASTNQTSMYLCASSSSNSGRKQETQYFGPGTRLLVL.

This chain links TRBV7-9 with TRBJ2-5; 7 nucleotides line up with TRBD2. The V and J ends lost 7 bases and 2 bases, in that order; junction bases with no gene match: 1. Germline V lookup: CDR1 SEHNR, CDR2 FQNEAQ (reference sequence). This CDR3 spans 12 amino acids. DNA for the CDR3: TGTGCCAGCACGGGACTACAAGAGACCCAGTACTTC. This encodes CASTGLQETQYF.

V gene TRBV7-9 combines with J gene TRBJ2-7; D gene uncertain. In germline, CDR1 is SEHNR, CDR2 FQNEAQ (reference sequence). V was pared by 1 base and J by 3 bases, with 10 bases between. This CDR3 region has 14 residues. The CDR3 reads CASSLGGSGYEQYF. DNA for the CDR3: TGTGCCAGCAGCTTAGGAGGCTCCGGCTACGAGCAGTACTTC.

CDR3 protein: CASNPGQAYNEQFF. CDR3 bases: TGTGCCAGCAACCCGGGACAGGCGTACAATGAGCAGTTCTTC. The rearrangement joins TRBV27 to TRBJ2-1; 8 nucleotides match TRBD1. CDR1 and CDR2 from the germline V gene are MNHEY and SMNVEV (reference sequence). Losses at the gene ends were 7 bases for V and 4 bases for J; bases not matched to a gene: 6. The CDR3 runs 14 residues.

The chain has TRBV2 and TRBJ2-1, with 10 nucleotides matching TRBD2. Germline CDR1 reads SNHLY; CDR2 reads FYNNEI. The CDR3 has 15 amino acids. Losses at the gene ends were 6 bases for V and 7 bases for J; bases not matched to a gene: 9. The CDR3 region has the DNA TGTGCCAGCAGAGGTAGCGGGGGGCTGAGGAATGAGCAGTTCTTC. Protein: CASRGSGGLRNEQFF.

In its sample, this clone was seen once. The chain uses TRBV6-5 and TRBJ2-7; 11 nucleotides line up with TRBD2. J was trimmed by 3 bases and V by 7 bases; bases with no gene match: 2. Germline V lookup: CDR1 MNHEY, CDR2 SVGAGI. This CDR3 is built from 13 residues. The CDR3 loop reads CASKGTSGYEQYF. The CDR3 coding sequence is TGTGCCAGCAAGGGGACTAGCGGCTACGAGCAGTACTTC.

The chain employs TRBV7-8 and TRBJ2-3; a weak D match, TRBD2 (6 bases). V gave up 6 bases and J gave up 2 bases, with 9 bases separating them. Germline V CDR1 and CDR2: SGHVS, FQNEAQ. The CDR3 totals 13 residues. The CDR3 is CASRAGPTDTQYF. The CDR3 DNA is TGTGCCAGCAGGGCGGGACCCACAGATACGCAGTATTTT.

The chain links TRBV5-5 to TRBJ1-5; perhaps TRBD1 as D (6 bases). The V and J ends lost 0 bases and 0 bases respectively, with 13 bases between them. The CDR3 totals 17 residues. Germline CDR1 SGHKS, CDR2 YYEKEE (reference sequence). CDR3 sequence reads: CASSLDRVTYSNQPQHF. The CDR3 region has the DNA TGTGCCAGCAGCTTGGACAGGGTCACCTATAGCAATCAGCCCCAGCATTTT. The variable domain in full, completed from reference TRBV5-5 and TRBJ1-5, reads DAGVTQSPTHLIKTRGQQVTLRCSPISGHKSVSWYQQVLGQGPQFIFQYYEKEERGRGNFPDRFSARQFPNYSSELNVNALLLGDSALYLCASSLDRVTYSNQPQHFGDGTRLSIL.

The V call is TRBV7-9, the J call TRBJ2-1; 11 bases fit TRBD2. This CDR3 comprises 19 residues. The germline gives CDR1 SEHNR, CDR2 FQNEAQ (reference sequence). The junction had 13 bases not matched to a gene; V was cut back by 2 bases and J by 4 bases. This CDR3 reads CASSLSGASGGKEYNEQFF. The CDR3 bases are TGTGCCAGCAGCTTAAGCGGGGCTAGCGGGGGGAAAGAATACAATGAGCAGTTCTTC.

The table lists this clone with a few counts. The rearrangement links TRBV7-3 to TRBJ2-7; 10 bases fit TRBD2. The CDR3 covers 16 residues. The junction had 7 bases not matched to a gene; V was cut back by 5 bases and J by 0 bases. The germline V gene encodes CDR1 SGHTA and CDR2 FQGTGA. In DNA form, the CDR3 reads TGTGCCAGCAGCCCGACGACTAGCGGGCCCTCCTACGAGCAGTACTTC. Its protein is CASSPTTSGPSYEQYF.

The rearrangement uses TRBV7-9 and TRBJ2-5; 7 bases agree with TRBD1. The DNA end favors TRBJ2-7, so the J call may be wrong. The CDR3 covers 12 residues. Per germline, CDR1 SEHNR and CDR2 FQNEAQ (reference sequence). The CDR3 loop is CASSLPGGEQYF. The CDR3 DNA follows: TGTGCCAGCAGCCTCCCAGGGGGCGAGCAGTACTTC.

The rearrangement uses TRBV28 and TRBJ2-7, with D perhaps TRBD2 (5 bases). Germline V gives CDR1 MDHEN, CDR2 SYDVKM. The ends were cut back, 3 bases at V and 2 bases at J, with 8 bases in the middle. This CDR3 spans 13 amino acids. The CDR3 reads CASSFGIAYEQYF. The CDR3 DNA reads TGTGCCAGCAGTTTCGGGATTGCCTACGAGCAGTACTTC.

V is TRBV11-2 and J is TRBJ2-5, with no clear D. The DNA end favors TRBJ2-7, so the J call may be wrong. This CDR3 has 15 amino acids. The germline CDR1 and CDR2 sequences are SGHAT and FQNNGV. The CDR3 here is CASSLGWASSYEQYF. DNA of the CDR3: TGTGCCAGCAGCTTAGGGTGGGCGAGCTCCTACGAGCAGTACTTC.

CDR3 amino acids: CASSLGAGGTETQYF. The DNA of the CDR3 is TGTGCCAGCAGCTTAGGGGCGGGGGGCACGGAGACCCAGTACTTC. The chain employs TRBV11-2 and TRBJ2-5; 8 bases fit TRBD2. The CDR3 extends over 15 amino acids. Per germline, CDR1 SGHAT and CDR2 FQNNGV. Trimming at V came to 1 base and at J to 5 bases, leaving 6 bases not matched to a gene.

The chain links TRBV2 to TRBJ2-7, with D perhaps matching TRBD1 (7 bases). V lost 8 bases and J 7 bases, leaving 15 bases between the germline ends. This CDR3 comprises 12 residues. CDR1 and CDR2 (germline): SNHLY, FYNNEI. This CDR3 reads CASGGTVREQYF. CDR3 in DNA: TGTGCCAGCGGGGGGACAGTTCGGGAGCAGTACTTC.

The V gene is TRBV10-2, the J gene TRBJ2-7; 7 bases align to TRBD1. Germline V gene sequence: CDR1 WSHSY, CDR2 SAAADI. Trimming removed 3 bases from V and 0 bases from J; junction bases left unmatched: 8. The CDR3 extends over 16 amino acids. CDR3 coding DNA: TGCGCCAGCAGTGATATAGGACAGGTCAACTCCTACGAGCAGTACTTC. This sequence encodes CASSDIGQVNSYEQYF.

The rearrangement uses TRBV5-4 and TRBJ2-3, with D possibly TRBD1 on 6 matching bases. V was cut by 2 bases and J by 0 bases, with 13 bases left in between. The germline gives CDR1 SGHNT, CDR2 YYREEE (reference sequence). CDR3 length equals 16 residues. The CDR3 reads CASSLGNGQSTDTQYF. Here the CDR3 DNA reads TGTGCCAGCAGCTTAGGGAATGGACAGAGCACAGATACGCAGTATTTT.

This clone was counted a single time. The chain joins TRBV7-9 to TRBJ1-5; 9 nucleotides align to TRBD1. CDR1 SEHNR and CDR2 FQNEAQ come from the germline V gene (reference sequence). Trimming at V came to 5 bases and at J to 4 bases, leaving 3 bases not matched to a gene. The CDR3 is 14 residues long. As DNA, the CDR3 is TGTGCCAGCAGCAATGGACAGGGGAATCAGCCCCAGCATTTT. Translation gives CASSNGQGNQPQHF.